This record concerns one TCR beta chain sequence. Its antigen is not known. The germline V gene encodes CDR1 KGHSH and CDR2 LQKENI. Trimming removed 5 bases from V and 0 bases from J, with 20 bases in between. The CDR3 totals 17 residues. This record comes from a study of breast tumors, draining lymph nodes, adjacent tissues. The lymph nodes were axillary draining lymph nodes from breast cancer patients. Study results and caveats: Most tumor T cells seemingly derive from lymph node, then expand in tumor. Compared with basal-like, luminal-like tumors shared significantly more repertoire with nontumor tissue. The lymph node origin of tumor T cells was framed as consistent with a hypothesis, not demonstrated. Compared with lymph nodes, tumors were less diverse; compared with nontumor tissue, more.

In TCRdb, the multiplex PCR reads were re-called with MiXCR into one record per CDR3 protein. The top ten hold about 4.5% of the sample, which has 150,000 to 200,000 distinct CDR3 sequences, about 33% seen once. Material: axillary lymph node tissue. This TCR derives from a female donor with breast cancer. Some clones in this sample may be carry-over from other donors' samples. J is TRBJ2-7 and V is TRBV18; D may be TRBD2 (5 bases). The CDR3 region is CASSERQVPGISYEQYF. DNA for the CDR3: TGTGCCAGCTCAGAGCGGCAAGTTCCAGGCATCTCCTACGAGCAGTACTTC. Based on the CDR3 plus reference TRBV18 and TRBJ2-7, the full variable domain is NAGVMQNPRHLVRRRGQEARLRCSPMKGHSHVYWYRQLPEEGLKFMVYLQKENIIDESGMPKERFSAEFPKEGPSILRIQQVVRGDSAAYFCASSERQVPGISYEQYFGPGTRLTVT.